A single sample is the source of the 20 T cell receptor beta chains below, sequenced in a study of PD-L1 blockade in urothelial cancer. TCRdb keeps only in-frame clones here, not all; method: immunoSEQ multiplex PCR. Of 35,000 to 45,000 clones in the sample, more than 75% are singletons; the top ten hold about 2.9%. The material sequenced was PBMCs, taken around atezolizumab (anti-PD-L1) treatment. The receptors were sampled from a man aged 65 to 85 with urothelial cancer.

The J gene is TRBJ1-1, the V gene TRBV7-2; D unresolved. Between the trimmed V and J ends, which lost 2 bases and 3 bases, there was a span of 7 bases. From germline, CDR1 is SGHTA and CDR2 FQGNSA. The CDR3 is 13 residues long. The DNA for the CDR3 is TGTGCCAGCAGCTTATTCGAGGACACTGAAGCTTTCTTT. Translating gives CASSLFEDTEAFF.

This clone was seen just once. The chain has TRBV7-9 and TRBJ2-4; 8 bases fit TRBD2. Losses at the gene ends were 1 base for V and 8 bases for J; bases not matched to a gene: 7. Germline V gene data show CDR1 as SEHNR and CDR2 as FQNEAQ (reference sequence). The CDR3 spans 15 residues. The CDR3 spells CASSLGSGGPYIQYF. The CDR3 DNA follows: TGTGCCAGCAGCTTAGGATCGGGAGGGCCATACATTCAGTACTTC.

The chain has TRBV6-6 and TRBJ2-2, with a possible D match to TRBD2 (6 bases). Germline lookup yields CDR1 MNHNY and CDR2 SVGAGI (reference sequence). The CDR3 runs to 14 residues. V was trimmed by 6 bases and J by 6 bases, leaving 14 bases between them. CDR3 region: CASSTSPGAGELFF. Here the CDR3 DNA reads TGTGCCAGCAGCACTAGCCCCGGGGCCGGGGAGCTGTTTTTT.

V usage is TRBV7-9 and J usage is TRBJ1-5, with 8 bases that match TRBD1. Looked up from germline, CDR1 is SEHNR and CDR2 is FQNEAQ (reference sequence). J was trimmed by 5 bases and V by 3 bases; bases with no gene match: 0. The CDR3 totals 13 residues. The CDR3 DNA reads TGTGCCAGCAGCTTGACAGGGGATCAGCCCCAGCATTTT. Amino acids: CASSLTGDQPQHF. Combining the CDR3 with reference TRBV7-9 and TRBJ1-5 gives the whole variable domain DTGVSQNPRHKITKRGQNVTFRCDPISEHNRLYWYRQTLGQGPEFLTYFQNEAQLEKSRLLSDRFSAERPKGSFSTLEIQRTEQGDSAMYLCASSLTGDQPQHFGDGTRLSIL.

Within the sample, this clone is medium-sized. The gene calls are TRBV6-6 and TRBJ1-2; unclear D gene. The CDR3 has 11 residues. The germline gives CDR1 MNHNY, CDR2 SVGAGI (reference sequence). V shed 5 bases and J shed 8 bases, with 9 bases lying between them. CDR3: CASSPGDGYTF. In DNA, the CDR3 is TGTGCCAGCAGTCCAGGTGACGGCTACACCTTC.

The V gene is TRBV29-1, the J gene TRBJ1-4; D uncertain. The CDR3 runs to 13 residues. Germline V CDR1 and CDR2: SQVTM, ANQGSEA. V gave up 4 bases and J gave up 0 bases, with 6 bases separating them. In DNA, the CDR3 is TGCAGCGTTGGAGCTGCAACTAATGAAAAACTGTTTTTT. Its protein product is CSVGAATNEKLFF.

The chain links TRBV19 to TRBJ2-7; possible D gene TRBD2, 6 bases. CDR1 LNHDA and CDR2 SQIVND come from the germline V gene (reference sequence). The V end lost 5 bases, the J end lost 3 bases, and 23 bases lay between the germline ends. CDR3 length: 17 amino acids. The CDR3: CASSPRDGTSLFYEQYF. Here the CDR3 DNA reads TGTGCCAGTAGTCCCCGGGACGGGACTTCACTATTCTACGAGCAGTACTTC.

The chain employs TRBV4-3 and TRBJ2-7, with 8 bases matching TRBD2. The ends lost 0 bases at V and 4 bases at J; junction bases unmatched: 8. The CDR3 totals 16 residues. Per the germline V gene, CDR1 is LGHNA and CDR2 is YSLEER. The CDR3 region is CASSQDLAGIYYEQYF. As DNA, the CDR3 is TGCGCCAGCAGCCAAGACTTAGCGGGAATTTATTACGAGCAGTACTTC.

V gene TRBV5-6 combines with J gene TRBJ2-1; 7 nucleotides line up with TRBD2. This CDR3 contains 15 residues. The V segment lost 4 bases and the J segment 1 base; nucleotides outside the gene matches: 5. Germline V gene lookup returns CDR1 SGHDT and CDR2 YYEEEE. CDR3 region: CASSVRDYSYNEQFF. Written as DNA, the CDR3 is TGTGCCAGCAGCGTGCGGGACTATTCCTACAATGAGCAGTTCTTC.

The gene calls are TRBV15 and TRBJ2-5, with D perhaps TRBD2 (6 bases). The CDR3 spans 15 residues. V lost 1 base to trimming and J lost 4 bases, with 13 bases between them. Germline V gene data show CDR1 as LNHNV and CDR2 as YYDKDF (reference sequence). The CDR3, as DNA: TGTGCCACCAGCAGAGTGGGCGGGACCGGAGAGACCCAGTACTTC. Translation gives CATSRVGGTGETQYF.

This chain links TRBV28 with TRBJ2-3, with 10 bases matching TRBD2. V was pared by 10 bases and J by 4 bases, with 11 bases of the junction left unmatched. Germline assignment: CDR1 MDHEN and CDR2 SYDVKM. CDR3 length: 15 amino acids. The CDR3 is CAIPGTSGNADTQYF. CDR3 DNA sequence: TGTGCCATCCCTGGAACTAGCGGGAACGCAGATACGCAGTATTTT.

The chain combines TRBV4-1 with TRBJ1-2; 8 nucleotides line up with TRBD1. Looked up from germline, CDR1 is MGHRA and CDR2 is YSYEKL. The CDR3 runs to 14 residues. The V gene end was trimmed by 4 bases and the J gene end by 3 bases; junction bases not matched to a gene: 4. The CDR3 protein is CASSPNRGYYGYTF. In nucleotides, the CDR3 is TGCGCCAGCAGCCCCAACAGGGGGTACTATGGCTACACCTTC.

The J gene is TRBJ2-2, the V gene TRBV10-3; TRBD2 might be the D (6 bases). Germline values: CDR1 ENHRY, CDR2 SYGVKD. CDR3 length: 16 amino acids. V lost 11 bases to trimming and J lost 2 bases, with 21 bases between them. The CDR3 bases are TGTGCCTCTCGGGACTCCCAGATTACCAACACCGGGGAGCTGTTTTTT. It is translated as CASRDSQITNTGELFF.

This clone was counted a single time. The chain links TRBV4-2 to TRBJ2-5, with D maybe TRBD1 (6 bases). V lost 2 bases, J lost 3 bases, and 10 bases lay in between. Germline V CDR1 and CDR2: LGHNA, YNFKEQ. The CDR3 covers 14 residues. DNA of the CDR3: TGTGCCAGCAGCCAACCGAACAGGGAAGAGACCCAGTACTTC. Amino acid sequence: CASSQPNREETQYF.

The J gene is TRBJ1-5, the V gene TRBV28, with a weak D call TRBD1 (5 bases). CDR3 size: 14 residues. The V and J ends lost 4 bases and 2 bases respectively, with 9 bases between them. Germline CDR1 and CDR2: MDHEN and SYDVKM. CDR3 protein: CASSSGSGNQPQHF. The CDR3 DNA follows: TGTGCCAGCAGTTCAGGGTCCGGCAATCAGCCCCAGCATTTT. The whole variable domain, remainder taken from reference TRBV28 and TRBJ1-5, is DVKVTQSSRYLVKRTGEKVFLECVQDMDHENMFWYRQDPGLGLRLIYFSYDVKMKEKGDIPEGYSVSREKKERFSLILESASTNQTSMYLCASSSGSGNQPQHFGDGTRLSIL.

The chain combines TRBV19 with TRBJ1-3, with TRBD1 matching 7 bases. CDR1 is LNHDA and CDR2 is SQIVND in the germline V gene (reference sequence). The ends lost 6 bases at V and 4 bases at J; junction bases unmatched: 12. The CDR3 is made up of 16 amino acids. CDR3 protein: CASSLQQGSRGNTIYF. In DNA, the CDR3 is TGTGCCAGTAGCCTCCAACAGGGGTCGAGAGGAAACACCATATATTTT. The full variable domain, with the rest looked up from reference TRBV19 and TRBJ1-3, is DGGITQSPKYLFRKEGQNVTLSCEQNLNHDAMYWYRQDPGQGLRLIYYSQIVNDFQKGDIAEGYSVSREKKESFPLTVTSAQKNPTAFYLCASSLQQGSRGNTIYFGEGSWLTVV.

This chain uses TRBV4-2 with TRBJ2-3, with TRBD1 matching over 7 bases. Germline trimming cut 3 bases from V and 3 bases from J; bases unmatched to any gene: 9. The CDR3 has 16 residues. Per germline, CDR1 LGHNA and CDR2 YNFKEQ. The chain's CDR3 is CASSQADRDGTDTQYF. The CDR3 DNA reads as TGTGCCAGCAGCCAGGCCGACAGGGATGGAACAGATACGCAGTATTTT.

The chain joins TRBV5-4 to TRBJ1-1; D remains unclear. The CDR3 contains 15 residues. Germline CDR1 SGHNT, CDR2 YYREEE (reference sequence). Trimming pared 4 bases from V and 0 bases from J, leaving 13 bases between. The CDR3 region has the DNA TGTGCCAGCAGCGCCGAACCCACGGTGAACACTGAAGCTTTCTTT. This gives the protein CASSAEPTVNTEAFF.

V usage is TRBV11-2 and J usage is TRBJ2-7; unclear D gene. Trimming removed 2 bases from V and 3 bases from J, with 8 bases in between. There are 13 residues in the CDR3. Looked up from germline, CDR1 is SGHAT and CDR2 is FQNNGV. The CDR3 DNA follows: TGTGCCAGCAGCTTAAATTATTTCTACGAGCAGTACTTC. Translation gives CASSLNYFYEQYF.

CDR3 residues: CASRAWTGLNIQYF. CDR3 nucleotides: TGTGCCAGCAGAGCATGGACAGGCCTAAACATTCAGTACTTC. The chain recombines TRBV5-6 with TRBJ2-4, with 7 nucleotides matching TRBD1. The CDR3 covers 14 residues. Germline CDR1 reads SGHDT; CDR2 reads YYEEEE. After removal of 5 bases from V and 6 bases from J, the junction contained 8 bases not matched to a gene.